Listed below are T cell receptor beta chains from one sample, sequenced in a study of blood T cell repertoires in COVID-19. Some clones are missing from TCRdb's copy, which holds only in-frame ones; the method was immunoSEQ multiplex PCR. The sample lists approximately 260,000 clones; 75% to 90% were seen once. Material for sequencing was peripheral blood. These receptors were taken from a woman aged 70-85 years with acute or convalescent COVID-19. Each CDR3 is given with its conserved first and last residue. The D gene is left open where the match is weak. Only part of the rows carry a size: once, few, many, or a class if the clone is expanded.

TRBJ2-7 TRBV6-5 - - TGTGCCAGCAGTCCCGGGGCTCTAGGGGGCTACGAGCAGTACTTC CASSPGALGGYEQYF
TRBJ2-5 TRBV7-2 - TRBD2 TGTGCCAGCAGCTTAAACCCCCGGATAGCGGGGGGGCCGGAGACCCAGTACTTC CASSLNPRIAGGPETQYF
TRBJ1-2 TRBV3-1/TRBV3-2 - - TGTGCCAGCAGCCCCCCCGGACAGCCCCATGGCTACACCTTC CASSPPGQPHGYTF
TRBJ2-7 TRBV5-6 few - TGTGCCAGCAGCTTGAACAGGTCCCCTTACGAGTACTTC CASSLNRSPYEYF
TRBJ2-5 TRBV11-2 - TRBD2 TGTGCCAGCAGCCCTAACAGGGGACTAGCATTGGAGACCCAGTACTTC CASSPNRGLALETQYF
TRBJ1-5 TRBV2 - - TGTGCCAGCAGCGCCACAGGGCAGGATCAGCCCCAGCATTTT CASSATGQDQPQHF
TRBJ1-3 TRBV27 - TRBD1 TGTGCCAGCAGAGGACAGGGAGAAGCTGGAAACACCATATATTTT CASRGQGEAGNTIYF
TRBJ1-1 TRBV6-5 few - TGTGCCAGCCTCTTCCGGGCTGAAGCTTTCTTT CASLFRAEAFF
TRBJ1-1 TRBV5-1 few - TGCGCCAGCAGCTCCGGACTGAATATGAACACTGAAGCTTTCTTT CASSSGLNMNTEAFF
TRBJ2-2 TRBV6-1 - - TGTGCCAGCAGTGTTCTACAGGGTTGGTACACCGGGGAGCTGTTTTTT CASSVLQGWYTGELFF
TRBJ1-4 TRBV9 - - TGTGCCAGCAGCGTAGGGTGGGGCCAGGTCGATGAAAAACTGTTTTTT CASSVGWGQVDEKLFF
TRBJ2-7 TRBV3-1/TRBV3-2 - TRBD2 TGTGCCAGCAGCCCCGGGACTATTTCCTACGAGCAGTACTTC CASSPGTISYEQYF
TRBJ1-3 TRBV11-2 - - TGTGCCAGCAGCTTGATAAGGGGAAGAAACACCATATATTTT CASSLIRGRNTIYF
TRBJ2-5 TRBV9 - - TGTGCCAGCAGCGTATTGACGGGAGCACAACAAGAGACCCAGTACTTC CASSVLTGAQQETQYF
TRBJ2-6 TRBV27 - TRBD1 TGTGCCAGCAGCCGGGACAGGGACATACGTGGGGCCAACGTCCTGACTTTC CASSRDRDIRGANVLTF
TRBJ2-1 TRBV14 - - TGTGCCAGCAGCCACATCACGAGCTCCTACAATGAGCAGTTCTTC CASSHITSSYNEQFF
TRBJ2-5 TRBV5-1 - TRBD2 TGCGCCAGCAAGCCCACTAGCGGGAGGGCAGAGACCCAGTACTTC CASKPTSGRAETQYF
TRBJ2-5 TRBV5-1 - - TGCGCCAGCAGCTCGCCTAGGGGGAGCGAGGAGACCCAGTACTTC CASSSPRGSEETQYF
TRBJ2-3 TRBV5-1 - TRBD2 TGCGCCAGCAGCCATAGCGGGGGGGATGGAGATACGCAGTATTTT CASSHSGGDGDTQYF
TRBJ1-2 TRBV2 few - TGTGCCAGCAGAACGCGACAAACAGGGCGTGGCTACACCTTC CASRTRQTGRGYTF
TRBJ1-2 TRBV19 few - TGTGCCACCCGCCCCAAGGCAGGGGAGGGCTATGGCTACACCTTC CATRPKAGEGYGYTF
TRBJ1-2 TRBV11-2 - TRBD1 TGTGCCAGCAGCTTGGAGACTGGGACAGCGTATGGCTACACCTTC CASSLETGTAYGYTF
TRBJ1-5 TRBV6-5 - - TGTGCCAGCTCCCCGGGAGGGATTTTTAATCAGCCCCAGCATTTT CASSPGGIFNQPQHF
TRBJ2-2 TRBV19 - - TGTGCCAGTAGTATAGATCAGAGGTTTGGGGAGCTGTTTTTT CASSIDQRFGELFF
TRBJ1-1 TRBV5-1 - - TGCGCCAGCAGCTTTTCCGGGTCGGACACTGAAGCTTTCTTT CASSFSGSDTEAFF
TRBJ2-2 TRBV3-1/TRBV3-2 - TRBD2 TGTGCCAGCAGCCAAGTAAAAGCGGGGGGATACACCGGGGAGCTGTTTTTT CASSQVKAGGYTGELFF
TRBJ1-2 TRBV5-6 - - TGTGCCAGCAGCCCTCCGGTTCCTAACTATGGCTACACCTTC CASSPPVPNYGYTF
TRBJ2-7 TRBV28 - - TGTGCCAGCAGTTTCCCACCCAGACAGAGCTCCTACGAGCAGTACTTC CASSFPPRQSSYEQYF
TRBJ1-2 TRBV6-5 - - TGTGCCAGCAGAGCAGGGGCGGGCTATGGCTACACCTTC CASRAGAGYGYTF
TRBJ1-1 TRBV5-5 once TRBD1 TGTGCCAGCAGCCCAGGGGGAAGGGGGAACACTGAAGCTTTCTTT CASSPGGRGNTEAFF
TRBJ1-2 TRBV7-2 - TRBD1 TGTGCCAGCGGGGGACAGGCGTTAATCTTAGCTAACTATGGCTACACCTTC CASGGQALILANYGYTF
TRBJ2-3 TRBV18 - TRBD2 TGTGCCAGCTCACCCGCTTCGGGGGGGCACTTCACAGATACGCAGTATTTT CASSPASGGHFTDTQYF
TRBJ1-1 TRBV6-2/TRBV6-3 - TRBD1 TGTGCCAGCAGTTCCGACACCGGGACAGGGTCCTATCGGACTGAAGCTTTCTTT CASSSDTGTGSYRTEAFF
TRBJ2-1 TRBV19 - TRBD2 TGTGCCAGTAGTATAAGGGCTAGCGGGGGGTCCTACAATGAGCAGTTCTTC CASSIRASGGSYNEQFF
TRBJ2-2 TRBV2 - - TGTGCCAGCAGTGGACTTATAACCGGGGAGCTGTTTTTT CASSGLITGELFF
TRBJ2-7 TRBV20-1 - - TGCAGTGCTAGTATGGGGGCAATACCCGAGCAGTACTTC CSASMGAIPEQYF
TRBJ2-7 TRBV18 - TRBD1 TGTGCCAGCTCAGGAGGGGACAGGGGCTACGAGCAGTACTTC CASSGGDRGYEQYF
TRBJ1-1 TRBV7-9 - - TGTGCCAGCAGCTTTGGAGGCGAGAGCACTGAAGCTTTCTTT CASSFGGESTEAFF
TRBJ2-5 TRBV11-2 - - TGTGCCAGCAGCGTCTCAGATGGGGCGGGGAAGACCCAGTACTTC CASSVSDGAGKTQYF
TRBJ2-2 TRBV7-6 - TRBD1 TGTGCCAGCAGCTTAAGACAGGGTACCACCGGGGAGCTGTTTTTT CASSLRQGTTGELFF
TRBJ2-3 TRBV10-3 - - TGTGCCATCAGTGAGCAGGGGCGAGATACGCAGTATTTT CAISEQGRDTQYF
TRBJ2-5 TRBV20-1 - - TGCAGTGCTTTAGAAGAGACCCAGTACTTC CSALEETQYF
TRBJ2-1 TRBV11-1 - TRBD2 TGTGCCAGCAGCCGGGGGGTGGTTGACAATGAGCAGTTCTTC CASSRGVVDNEQFF
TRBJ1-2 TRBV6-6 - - TGTGCCAGCAGTGAGGGATCAAGAGGCTACACCTTC CASSEGSRGYTF
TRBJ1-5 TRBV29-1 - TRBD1 TGCAGCGTGGGACAGCCTGATCAGCCCCAGCATTTT CSVGQPDQPQHF
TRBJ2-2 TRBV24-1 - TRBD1 TGTGCCACCAGTGATCCGGGACAGGGGAACACCGGGGAGCTGTTTTTT CATSDPGQGNTGELFF
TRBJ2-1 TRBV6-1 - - TGTGCCAGCAGTGAAATAAGGGGGACCTACAATGAGCAGTTCTTC CASSEIRGTYNEQFF
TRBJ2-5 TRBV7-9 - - TGTGCCAGCAGCTATCGACAGCCCCAAGAGACCCAGTACTTC CASSYRQPQETQYF
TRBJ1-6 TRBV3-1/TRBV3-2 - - TGTGCCAGCAGCCCGAGGAGCAATTCACCCCTCCACTTT CASSPRSNSPLHF
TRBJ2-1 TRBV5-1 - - TGCGCCAGCAGCGTCAACAATGAGCAGTTCTTC CASSVNNEQFF
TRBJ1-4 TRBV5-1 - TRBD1 TGCGCCAGCAGCTCCGGGACAGGCTCAGGGGAAAAACTGTTTTTT CASSSGTGSGEKLFF
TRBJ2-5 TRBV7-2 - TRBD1 TGTGCCAGCAGCGCAGACAGGGCTCGGGTGGAGACCCAGTACTTC CASSADRARVETQYF
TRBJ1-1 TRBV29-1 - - TGCAGCGTTGGCAGGGTGTACACTGAAGCTTTCTTT CSVGRVYTEAFF